The TCR beta chain under discussion was sequenced for a study of response to subunit inactivated influenza vaccine (dated by TCRdb to the late 2010s). A note on the overall study: The study used deep quantitative T cell receptor repertoire profiling to track responses to a trivalent subunit inactivated influenza vaccine. The investigation overall reported the following: The authors proposed that each seasonal influenza vaccination may bring in only a limited number of new T cells.

This clonotype was picked up one time. Its cognate antigen has yet to be identified. No base quality values were provided; no much bigger clone lies one nucleotide off. One read yields weak evidence. From the germline V gene, CDR1 is SGHAT and CDR2 is FQNNGV. From cysteine to phenylalanine, the CDR3 is 15 amino acids long. The read is trimmed to its CDR3 DNA, 45 bases read in frame from base 1. Clipping removes 1 base from V and 7 bases from J, with 2 as the unmatched junction base count. Library prep was done by RT-PCR. The sample was run on an Illumina HiSeq 2500. TCRdb cleaned the public reads at Q25 with fastp, built clones with MiXCR and kept in-frame beta chains. Identical CDR3 protein sequences are pooled into one entry, listed with their most common genes and DNA. For this sample there are about 540,000 distinct CDR3 sequences; less than 15% appear just once. The ten largest clones capture roughly 11% of the sample.

The TCR was taken from a man aged 45-60 years who received an inactivated influenza vaccine. Donor details come from another sample of the same person, matched by shared clones. The sequencing used PBMCs from blood, collected approximately 12 days after vaccination. Rearrangement joined TRBV11-2 to TRBJ2-2; 11 bases in the junction line up with TRBD1. The CDR3 amino acid sequence is: CASSLGTGGHGELFF. The bases are TGTGCCAGCAGCTTAGGGACAGGGGGCCACGGGGAGCTGTTTTTT.